This T cell receptor beta chain derives from a study of CD8+CD57+ T cells in acquired aplastic anemia. Regarding the study as a whole: Patients shared just under 30 CD8+ CDR3 sequences with controls.

Germline V gene sequence: CDR1 SGHTA, CDR2 FQGNSA. The CDR3 runs 15 residues. V lost 1 base and J 9 bases, leaving 18 bases between the germline ends. This clonotype was counted a few times. Antigen unknown. All patients picked for sequencing had shown, by flow cytometry, an expansion of CD8+CD57+ cells. A severe acquired aplastic anemia diagnosis applied to all patients. No patient had been given any therapy when blood was sampled. TCR beta VDJ and CDR3 profiling used genomic DNA as template. Each CDR3 protein gets one entry after TCRdb re-called the reads with MiXCR. The sample includes around 250,000 distinct CDR3 sequences, 82% seen only once; the top ten take over 35%.

The sequenced material came from sorted CD4+, CD8+, or CD8+CD57+ T cells (not recorded which) from PBMCs. The sequence was obtained from a human donor with aplastic anemia. The rearrangement uses TRBV7-2 and TRBJ1-1; TRBD1 is a possible D gene (6 bases). In DNA form, the CDR3 reads TGTGCCAGCAGCTTAGATCTGACCGGGACAACTCAAGCTTTCTTT. Protein sequence: CASSLDLTGTTQAFF.